This T cell receptor beta chain was sequenced during a study of shared clonotypes between healthy human individuals. Study conclusions and caveats: Shared across a handful of donors were around 5% of the naive CD4 clonotypes. Generation of non-shared clonotypes was less probable than generation of clonotypes shared by all four donors.

A CD45RA-negative memory subset and a CD45RA+ naive subset were separated from the CD4+ cells. Worth noting for this clone: Its antigen is still unknown.

Per germline, CDR1 MDHEN and CDR2 SYDVKM. V was pared by 5 bases and J by 5 bases, with 8 bases of the junction left unmatched. This CDR3 region has 14 residues. For every subset, genomic DNA was evenly distributed across several immunoSEQ plates. Sequencing was performed with immunoSEQ multiplex PCR; in TCRdb, only in-frame clones are kept and a portion is missing. The sample lists 1 million to 1.3 million clones, approximately 78% occurring once. The specimen was memory CD4+ T cells from PBMCs. Specified subset: CD45RA-negative fraction. The chain is built from TRBV28 and TRBJ2-5; 7 bases are shared with TRBD1. The receptor comes from a man between 18 and 35 years old in good health. Some clones in this sample may be carry-over from other donors' samples. CDR3 DNA sequence: TGTGCCAGCAGTGACAGGGTACGAGTCGAGACCCAGTACTTC. It specifies CASSDRVRVETQYF.